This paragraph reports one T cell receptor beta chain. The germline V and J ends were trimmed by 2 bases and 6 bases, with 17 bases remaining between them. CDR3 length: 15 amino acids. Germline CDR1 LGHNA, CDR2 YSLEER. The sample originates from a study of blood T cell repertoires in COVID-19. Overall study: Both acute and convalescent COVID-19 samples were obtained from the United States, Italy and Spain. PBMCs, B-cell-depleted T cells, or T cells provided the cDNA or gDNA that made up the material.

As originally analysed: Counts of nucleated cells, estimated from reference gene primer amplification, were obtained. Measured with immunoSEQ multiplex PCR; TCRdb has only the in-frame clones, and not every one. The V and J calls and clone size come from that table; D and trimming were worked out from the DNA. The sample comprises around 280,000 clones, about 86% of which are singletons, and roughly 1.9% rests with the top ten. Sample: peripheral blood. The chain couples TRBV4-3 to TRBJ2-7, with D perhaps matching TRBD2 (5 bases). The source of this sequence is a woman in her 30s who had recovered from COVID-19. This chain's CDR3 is CASSQLLDPAGEQYF. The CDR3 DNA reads TGCGCCAGCAGCCAACTCCTGGACCCTGCGGGCGAGCAGTACTTC.